This T cell receptor (beta chain) was sequenced during a study of shared T cell receptors in the human thymus. The CDR3 loop spans 15 amino acids. Germline CDR1 SQVTM, CDR2 ANQGSEA. V was trimmed by 0 bases and J by 7 bases, leaving 18 bases between them. Method: immunoSEQ multiplex PCR; TCRdb's copy keeps in-frame clones and lacks some. The sample carries about 540,000 clones, roughly 74% recorded once. The same data also contributed to another study, on human thymus T cells. That work adds: Corrective cardiac operations yielded the resected thymus tissue. Overlap was high between thymic repertoires from unrelated individuals, as reported in related research.

This chain uses TRBV29-1 with TRBJ1-1, with a weak D call TRBD1 (6 bases). Sequencing was performed on thymocytes. This receptor was identified in a boy in the first two years of life with a congenital heart defect. CDR3 DNA sequence: TGCAGCGTTGAAGAACCACAGGGACGGGTAGGTGAAGCTTTCTTT. As protein: CSVEEPQGRVGEAFF.